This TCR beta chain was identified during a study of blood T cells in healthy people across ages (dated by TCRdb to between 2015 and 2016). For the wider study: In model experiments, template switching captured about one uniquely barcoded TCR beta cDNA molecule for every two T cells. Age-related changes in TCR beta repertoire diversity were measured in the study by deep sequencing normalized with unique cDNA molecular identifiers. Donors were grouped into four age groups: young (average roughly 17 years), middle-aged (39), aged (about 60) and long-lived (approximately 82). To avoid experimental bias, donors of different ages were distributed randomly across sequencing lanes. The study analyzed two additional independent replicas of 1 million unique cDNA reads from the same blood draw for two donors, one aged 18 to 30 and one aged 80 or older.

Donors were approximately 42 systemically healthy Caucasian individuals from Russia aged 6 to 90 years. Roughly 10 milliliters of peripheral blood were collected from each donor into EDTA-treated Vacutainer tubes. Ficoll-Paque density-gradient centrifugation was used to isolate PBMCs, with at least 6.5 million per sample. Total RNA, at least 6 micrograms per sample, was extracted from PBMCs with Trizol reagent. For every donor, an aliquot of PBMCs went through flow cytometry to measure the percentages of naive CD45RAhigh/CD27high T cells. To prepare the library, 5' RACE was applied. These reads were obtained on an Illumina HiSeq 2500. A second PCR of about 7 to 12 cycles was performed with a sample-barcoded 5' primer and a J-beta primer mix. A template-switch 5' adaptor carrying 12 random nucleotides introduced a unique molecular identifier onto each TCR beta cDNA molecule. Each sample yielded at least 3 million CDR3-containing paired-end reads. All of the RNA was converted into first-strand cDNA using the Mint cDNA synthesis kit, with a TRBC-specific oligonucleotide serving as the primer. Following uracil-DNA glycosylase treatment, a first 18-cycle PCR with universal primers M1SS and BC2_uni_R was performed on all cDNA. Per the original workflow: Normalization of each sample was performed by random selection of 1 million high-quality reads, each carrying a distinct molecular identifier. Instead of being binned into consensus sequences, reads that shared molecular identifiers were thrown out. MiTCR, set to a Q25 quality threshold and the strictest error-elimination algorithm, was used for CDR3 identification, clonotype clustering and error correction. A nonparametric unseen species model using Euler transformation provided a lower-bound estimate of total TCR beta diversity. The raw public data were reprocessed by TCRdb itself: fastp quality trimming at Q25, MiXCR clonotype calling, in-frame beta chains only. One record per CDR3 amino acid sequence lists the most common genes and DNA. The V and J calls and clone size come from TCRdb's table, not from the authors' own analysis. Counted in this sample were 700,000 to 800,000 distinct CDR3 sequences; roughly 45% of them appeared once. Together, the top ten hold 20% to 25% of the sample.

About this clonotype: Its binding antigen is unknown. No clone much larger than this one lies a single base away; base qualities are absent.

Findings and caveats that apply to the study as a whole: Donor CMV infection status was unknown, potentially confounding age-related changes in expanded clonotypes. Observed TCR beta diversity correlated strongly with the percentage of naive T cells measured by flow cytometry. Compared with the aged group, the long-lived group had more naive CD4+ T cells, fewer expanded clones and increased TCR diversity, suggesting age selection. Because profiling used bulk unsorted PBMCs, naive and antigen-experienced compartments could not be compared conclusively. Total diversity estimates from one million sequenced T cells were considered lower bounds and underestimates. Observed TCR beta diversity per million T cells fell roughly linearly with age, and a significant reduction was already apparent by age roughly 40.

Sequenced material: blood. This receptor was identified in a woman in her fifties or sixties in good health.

The DNA reads as follows: TGTGCCAGCAGTTACGGGAGCCAAAGCGAGACCCAGTACTTC. Its translation is CASSYGSQSETQYF. The V and J genes are TRBV6-5 and TRBJ2-7, with TRBD2 tentatively as D gene (5 bases match). Judging by the DNA end, TRBJ2-5 fits better; the J call may be wrong. Counted from cysteine to phenylalanine, this CDR3 has 14 amino acids. CDR3 DNA is the only sequence kept; it has 42 bases, read in frame from the first base. The germline V gene encodes CDR1 MNHEY and CDR2 SVGAGI.